This T cell receptor beta chain was captured in a study of T cell responses to AZD1222 COVID-19 vaccine. In the study overall: It was second doses at about 4 or about 12 weeks that were pooled. General observations from the study: Reports indicate that nearly half of spike-specific TCRs are directed at unmutated variant regions.

Here immunoSEQ multiplex PCR was the method, and the copy in TCRdb shows in-frame clones only, minus some. The profile shows more than 85,000 clones, 92% of them singletons. This CDR3 spans 11 amino acids. J gave up 6 bases and V 6 bases, and 1 base lay outside the gene matches. Germline assignment: CDR1 MNHEY and CDR2 SVGAGI. This clone has only one observation. The antigen is unknown. The starting material was peripheral blood, obtained on day 0 of AZD1222 vaccination. The V gene is TRBV6-5, the J gene TRBJ1-2, with 7 bases lining up with TRBD1. This TCR was recovered from an adult in good health. The CDR3 DNA follows: TGTGCCAGCAGACAGGGGAATGGCTACACCTTC. It encodes CASRQGNGYTF.